These T cell receptor beta chains were read from a single sample in a study of cytomegalovirus exposure and HLA in healthy donors. Clones were sequenced by immunoSEQ multiplex PCR, and TCRdb holds only the in-frame ones, with some missing. The sample shows 71,000 or so clones, approximately 94% of them seen only once. The sequenced sample was PBMCs. These receptors were taken from a woman under 30 in good health and CMV-seropositive. The CDR3 runs from the conserved cysteine through the conserved F or W. The D gene is left open where the match is weak. Rows may omit the clone size; those that give it use once, few, many or a size class.

v_gene	d_gene	len	abundance	j_gene	CDR3aa	CDR3nt
TRBV6-1	.	16	.	TRBJ1-2	CASSVELLQANYGYTF	TGTGCCAGCAGTGTAGAACTCTTACAGGCCAACTATGGCTACACCTTC
TRBV4-2	TRBD2	19	.	TRBJ2-1	CASSQGGGTSGSSYNEQFF	TGTGCCAGCAGCCAAGGGGGAGGGACTAGCGGGAGCTCCTACAATGAGCAGTTCTTC
TRBV5-1	TRBD2	16	once	TRBJ2-1	CASSSGTSSGIHEQFF	TGCGCCAGCAGCTCCGGGACTAGCTCGGGAATCCATGAGCAGTTCTTC
TRBV19	.	14	.	TRBJ2-1	CAKVCGEYYNEQFF	TGTGCCAAAGTATGCGGGGAATACTACAATGAGCAGTTCTTC
TRBV7-2	.	15	.	TRBJ1-1	CASRPKGGLNTEAFF	TGTGCCAGCAGACCCAAAGGGGGACTGAACACTGAAGCTTTCTTT
TRBV30	.	14	once	TRBJ2-1	CARGILLQGNEQFF	TGTGCCCGGGGTATCCTACTTCAGGGGAATGAGCAGTTCTTC
TRBV7-2	TRBD2	15	.	TRBJ2-1	CASSHTSGRVGEQFF	TGTGCCAGCAGCCACACTAGCGGGAGGGTGGGCGAGCAGTTCTTC
TRBV9	TRBD1	16	once	TRBJ1-2	CASSADRDRQFYGYTF	TGTGCCAGCAGCGCAGACCGGGACAGGCAATTCTATGGCTACACCTTC
TRBV9	TRBD1	15	.	TRBJ2-5	CASSPPQGAEETQYF	TGTGCCAGCAGTCCGCCGCAGGGGGCTGAGGAGACCCAGTACTTC
TRBV27	.	15	.	TRBJ2-7	CASSSPGSSTYEQYF	TGTGCCAGCAGTTCCCCCGGGTCCTCCACTTACGAGCAGTACTTC
TRBV7-2	.	14	once	TRBJ2-3	CASSLPLSTDTQYF	TGTGCCAGCAGCTTACCGCTAAGCACAGATACGCAGTATTTT
TRBV5-5	TRBD1	14	.	TRBJ2-2	CASSFRDRAGELFF	TGTGCCAGCAGCTTCCGGGACAGGGCCGGGGAGCTGTTTTTT
TRBV28	.	13	once	TRBJ2-1	CASSWTAYNEQFF	TGTGCCAGCAGTTGGACTGCCTACAATGAGCAGTTCTTC
TRBV4-2	.	13	.	TRBJ2-7	CASSLGRTVEQYF	TGTGCCAGCAGCCTTGGGAGAACTGTGGAGCAGTACTTC
TRBV11-2	.	15	.	TRBJ2-7	CASSLERGDSYEQYF	TGTGCCAGCAGCTTAGAGCGGGGTGACAGCTACGAGCAGTACTTC
TRBV7-9	TRBD2	16	.	TRBJ2-1	CASSLVRERSYNEQFF	TGTGCCAGCAGCTTGGTGCGGGAGCGCTCCTACAATGAGCAGTTCTTC